These T cell receptor beta chains were read from a single sample in a study of regulatory dendritic cells for organ transplantation. TCRdb's copy holds only in-frame clones and misses some; the assay was immunoSEQ multiplex PCR. There are over 8,500 clones in the sample; roughly 70% occur only once, and over 15% lies in the top ten. Source material: memory CD8+ T cells from blood. The source is a human donor in good health. CDR3s include the opening cysteine and the closing phenylalanine or tryptophan. The D gene is left open where the match is weak. The size of a clone is reported for some rows only, either as once, few or many, or as a class for expanded clones.

v_call: TRBV10-2; j_call: TRBJ1-4; d_call: NA; clone_size: NA; cdr3_nt: TGCGCCAGCAGGGGACCCGAAGAAAAGCTGTTTTTT; cdr3_aa: CASRGPEEKLFF
v_call: TRBV4-3; j_call: TRBJ2-7; d_call: NA; clone_size: hyperexpanded; cdr3_nt: TGCGCCAGCAGCCAAGTAGGAGCAGGGGAACACGAGCAGTACTTC; cdr3_aa: CASSQVGAGEHEQYF
v_call: TRBV29-1; j_call: TRBJ2-5; d_call: TRBD2; clone_size: NA; cdr3_nt: TGCAGCACCGAAAGGGGCGGGAGGGGTCTGGAGACCCAGTACTTC; cdr3_aa: CSTERGGRGLETQYF
v_call: TRBV7-8; j_call: TRBJ1-2; d_call: TRBD1; clone_size: NA; cdr3_nt: TGTGCCAGCAGCTTAGTCGGGGGGACAGGGTATGGCTACACCTTC; cdr3_aa: CASSLVGGTGYGYTF
v_call: TRBV6-4; j_call: TRBJ2-3; d_call: NA; clone_size: NA; cdr3_nt: TGTGCCAGCAGTGACTCGGCTAGCGGAGGGGGGGCAGATACGCAGTATTTT; cdr3_aa: CASSDSASGGGADTQYF
v_call: TRBV6-5; j_call: TRBJ2-7; d_call: NA; clone_size: NA; cdr3_nt: TGTGCCAGCAGTTACTCGCTAGTCCCAAGCTACGAGCAGTACTTC; cdr3_aa: CASSYSLVPSYEQYF
v_call: TRBV11-2; j_call: TRBJ2-7; d_call: NA; clone_size: few; cdr3_nt: TGTGCCAGCAGCCTTAGATACGAGCAGTACTTC; cdr3_aa: CASSLRYEQYF
v_call: TRBV6-4; j_call: TRBJ2-2; d_call: NA; clone_size: NA; cdr3_nt: TGTGCCAGCAGCTTGGATGGCGCGAACACCGGGGAGCTGTTTTTT; cdr3_aa: CASSLDGANTGELFF
v_call: TRBV29-1; j_call: TRBJ2-2; d_call: NA; clone_size: medium-sized; cdr3_nt: TGCAGCGTTTGGGTAGATCCGACCGGGGAGCTGTTTTTT; cdr3_aa: CSVWVDPTGELFF
v_call: TRBV13; j_call: TRBJ2-5; d_call: TRBD2; clone_size: NA; cdr3_nt: TGTGCCAGCAGCCCAAGGGCAGCGGGGGTACAAGAGACCCAGTACTTC; cdr3_aa: CASSPRAAGVQETQYF
v_call: TRBV7-2; j_call: TRBJ2-2; d_call: NA; clone_size: NA; cdr3_nt: TGTGCCAGCAGCCTCCGTATGAACACCGGGGAGCTGTTTTTT; cdr3_aa: CASSLRMNTGELFF
v_call: TRBV6-6; j_call: TRBJ1-1; d_call: NA; clone_size: NA; cdr3_nt: TGTGCCAGCAGCACAGGGAACACTGAAGCTTTCTTT; cdr3_aa: CASSTGNTEAFF
v_call: TRBV7-9; j_call: TRBJ1-5; d_call: TRBD1; clone_size: few; cdr3_nt: TGTGCCAGCAGCTTCGACAGGGGGTACGATCAGCCCCAGCATTTT; cdr3_aa: CASSFDRGYDQPQHF
v_call: TRBV27; j_call: TRBJ2-3; d_call: NA; clone_size: few; cdr3_nt: TGTGCCAGCAAACCAGGAAGCGATCAGGAAGATACGCAGTATTTT; cdr3_aa: CASKPGSDQEDTQYF
v_call: TRBV11-1; j_call: TRBJ2-7; d_call: NA; clone_size: once; cdr3_nt: TGTGCCAGCAGCTTAGGGCAGGGAAAATACTACGAGCAGTACTTC; cdr3_aa: CASSLGQGKYYEQYF
v_call: TRBV9; j_call: TRBJ1-5; d_call: NA; clone_size: few; cdr3_nt: TGTGCCAGCAGCGTAGATGGTGGGAGCAATCAGCCCCAGCATTTT; cdr3_aa: CASSVDGGSNQPQHF
v_call: TRBV11-2; j_call: TRBJ2-7; d_call: TRBD2; clone_size: NA; cdr3_nt: TGTGCCAGCAGCTTCCCGGGGGGGACCTACGAGCAGTACTTC; cdr3_aa: CASSFPGGTYEQYF
v_call: TRBV2; j_call: TRBJ2-7; d_call: NA; clone_size: few; cdr3_nt: TGTGCCAGCAGCGAGACCACCTACTACGAGCAGTACTTC; cdr3_aa: CASSETTYYEQYF
v_call: TRBV4-1; j_call: TRBJ2-7; d_call: NA; clone_size: few; cdr3_nt: TGCGCCAGCAGCCAAGATCCAATGGGGTTCTCCTACGAGCAGTACTTC; cdr3_aa: CASSQDPMGFSYEQYF
v_call: TRBV10-3; j_call: TRBJ2-3; d_call: NA; clone_size: NA; cdr3_nt: TGTGCCATCAGTGATCTCGGTTTTAGTACAGATACGCAGTATTTT; cdr3_aa: CAISDLGFSTDTQYF
v_call: TRBV9; j_call: TRBJ2-3; d_call: NA; clone_size: few; cdr3_nt: TGTGCCAGCAGCGCAGCGGCGGCCGGCACAGATACGCAGTATTTT; cdr3_aa: CASSAAAAGTDTQYF
v_call: TRBV18; j_call: TRBJ2-3; d_call: NA; clone_size: NA; cdr3_nt: TGTGCCAGCTCACCCTCCCCAACAGGGGACTTCACAGATACGCAGTATTTT; cdr3_aa: CASSPSPTGDFTDTQYF
v_call: TRBV6-5; j_call: TRBJ1-3; d_call: NA; clone_size: NA; cdr3_nt: TGTGCCAGCAGTTACAAGATCTCTGGAAACACCATATATTTT; cdr3_aa: CASSYKISGNTIYF
v_call: TRBV19; j_call: TRBJ2-1; d_call: NA; clone_size: NA; cdr3_nt: TGTGCCAGTAGTATACCTCGGGGTAATGAGCAGTTCTTC; cdr3_aa: CASSIPRGNEQFF
v_call: TRBV27; j_call: TRBJ2-7; d_call: TRBD1; clone_size: NA; cdr3_nt: TGTGCCAGCAGTTGGGGACAGGGGTACGAGCAGTACTTC; cdr3_aa: CASSWGQGYEQYF
v_call: TRBV21-1; j_call: TRBJ1-5; d_call: NA; clone_size: few; cdr3_nt: TGTGCCAGCAGCAAAGTACGAGGGTGTAGCAATCAGCCCCAGCATTTT; cdr3_aa: CASSKVRGCSNQPQHF
v_call: TRBV11-3; j_call: TRBJ2-1; d_call: NA; clone_size: NA; cdr3_nt: TGTGCCAGCAGCTTATTCCCCCAGGCAGGCGACTACAATGAGCAGTTCTTC; cdr3_aa: CASSLFPQAGDYNEQFF
v_call: TRBV10-1; j_call: TRBJ2-7; d_call: TRBD1; clone_size: NA; cdr3_nt: TGCGCCAGCAGTGAGGCAGAGAGACAGGGCGTACGTACCCTCTGCGAGCAGTACTTC; cdr3_aa: CASSEAERQGVRTLCEQYF
v_call: TRBV10-3; j_call: TRBJ1-6; d_call: NA; clone_size: few; cdr3_nt: TGTGCCATCAGTGAGGGACGGGACGGCTATTCACCCCTCCACTTT; cdr3_aa: CAISEGRDGYSPLHF
v_call: TRBV7-3; j_call: TRBJ1-1; d_call: NA; clone_size: NA; cdr3_nt: TGTGCCAGCAGCTTTCGAGCCGGGCACACTGAAGCTTTCTTT; cdr3_aa: CASSFRAGHTEAFF
v_call: TRBV7-9; j_call: TRBJ1-2; d_call: NA; clone_size: few; cdr3_nt: TGTGCCAGCAGTCACATTGGGGGGGCACCCCGAGGGCATGGCTACACCTTC; cdr3_aa: CASSHIGGAPRGHGYTF
v_call: TRBV4-2; j_call: TRBJ2-7; d_call: NA; clone_size: medium-sized; cdr3_nt: TGTGCCAGCAGCCAAGGGTCCTACGAGCAGTACTTC; cdr3_aa: CASSQGSYEQYF
v_call: TRBV7-9; j_call: TRBJ1-4; d_call: NA; clone_size: NA; cdr3_nt: TGTGCCAGCAGCTTTGGCGGGCATAATGAAAAACTGTTTTTT; cdr3_aa: CASSFGGHNEKLFF
v_call: TRBV7-9; j_call: TRBJ1-2; d_call: NA; clone_size: NA; cdr3_nt: TGTGCCAGCAGCGGGCCTATGAGCGGCGGCTACACCTTC; cdr3_aa: CASSGPMSGGYTF
v_call: TRBV29-1; j_call: TRBJ1-3; d_call: NA; clone_size: NA; cdr3_nt: TGCAGCGCTTATTCCGGGACGTTAGGAAACACCATATATTTT; cdr3_aa: CSAYSGTLGNTIYF
v_call: TRBV7-9; j_call: TRBJ1-2; d_call: NA; clone_size: NA; cdr3_nt: TGTGCCAGCAGCTTAGTCCCCTACTACACCTTC; cdr3_aa: CASSLVPYYTF
v_call: TRBV7-9; j_call: TRBJ2-3; d_call: NA; clone_size: once; cdr3_nt: TGTGCCAGCAGCTCTACTAAATCCGGCACAGATACGCAGTATTTT; cdr3_aa: CASSSTKSGTDTQYF
v_call: TRBV18; j_call: TRBJ2-7; d_call: TRBD2; clone_size: NA; cdr3_nt: TGTGCCAGCTCACCAATGGCGGCTAGCGGGAGTCTCAACGAGCAGTACTTC; cdr3_aa: CASSPMAASGSLNEQYF
v_call: TRBV4-1; j_call: TRBJ2-7; d_call: NA; clone_size: NA; cdr3_nt: TGCGCCAGCAGTTCAGCCGGCCGCCGGGAAATCCGCGAGCAGTACTTC; cdr3_aa: CASSSAGRREIREQYF
v_call: TRBV5-4; j_call: TRBJ2-2; d_call: NA; clone_size: NA; cdr3_nt: TGTGCCAGCACCACAGGGTCGGGAAACACCGGGGAGCTGTTTTTT; cdr3_aa: CASTTGSGNTGELFF
v_call: TRBV7-2; j_call: TRBJ2-7; d_call: TRBD1; clone_size: few; cdr3_nt: TGTGCCAGCAGCTTGAGTCACAGGGGCTACGAGCAGTACTTC; cdr3_aa: CASSLSHRGYEQYF
v_call: TRBV9; j_call: TRBJ2-3; d_call: TRBD2; clone_size: NA; cdr3_nt: TGTGCCAGCAGCGTAACAGGAGGACTAGCGGGAGGGCCTGGAGATACGCAGTATTTT; cdr3_aa: CASSVTGGLAGGPGDTQYF
v_call: TRBV7-3; j_call: TRBJ1-2; d_call: NA; clone_size: NA; cdr3_nt: TGTGCCAGCAGCTTATCGGGCAGGGACTATGGCTACACCTTC; cdr3_aa: CASSLSGRDYGYTF
v_call: TRBV11-2; j_call: TRBJ1-2; d_call: TRBD1; clone_size: NA; cdr3_nt: TGTGCCAGCAGCTTAGACATCAGACAGGGAATCTATGGCTACACCTTC; cdr3_aa: CASSLDIRQGIYGYTF
v_call: TRBV7-6; j_call: TRBJ2-3; d_call: NA; clone_size: medium-sized; cdr3_nt: TGTGCCAGCAGCTTATCCCAACTAAGCACAGATACGCAGTATTTT; cdr3_aa: CASSLSQLSTDTQYF
v_call: TRBV30; j_call: TRBJ1-4; d_call: NA; clone_size: NA; cdr3_nt: TGTGCCTGTACACCAGCCGGGGAAAAACTGTTTTTT; cdr3_aa: CACTPAGEKLFF
v_call: TRBV6-5; j_call: TRBJ1-1; d_call: NA; clone_size: few; cdr3_nt: TGTGCCAGCAGTTACTCTGCTGGGGGGGGCACTGAAGCTTTCTTT; cdr3_aa: CASSYSAGGGTEAFF
v_call: TRBV4-2; j_call: TRBJ2-3; d_call: NA; clone_size: once; cdr3_nt: TGTGCCAGCAGCCAGATTCAGGGGGAGGGCACAGATACGCAGTATTTT; cdr3_aa: CASSQIQGEGTDTQYF
v_call: TRBV5-1; j_call: TRBJ2-1; d_call: TRBD2; clone_size: NA; cdr3_nt: TGCGCCAGCAATCTGGGACTAGAGGACAATGAGCAGTTCTTC; cdr3_aa: CASNLGLEDNEQFF
v_call: TRBV7-3; j_call: TRBJ2-1; d_call: NA; clone_size: few; cdr3_nt: TGTGCCAGCAGCCTTGGGACTTTCCTCGTGAATGAGCAGTTCTTC; cdr3_aa: CASSLGTFLVNEQFF
v_call: TRBV27; j_call: TRBJ2-1; d_call: NA; clone_size: NA; cdr3_nt: TGTGCCAGCAGTTTTGGAGGACCCCACAATGAGCAGTTCTTC; cdr3_aa: CASSFGGPHNEQFF
v_call: TRBV7-8; j_call: TRBJ2-3; d_call: NA; clone_size: NA; cdr3_nt: TGTGCCAGCAGCCTGATAGCCGGGCCCACAGATACGCAGTATTTT; cdr3_aa: CASSLIAGPTDTQYF
v_call: TRBV23-1; j_call: TRBJ2-2; d_call: NA; clone_size: NA; cdr3_nt: TGCGCCAGCCAGGGAAGGACTGGCCTTTACACCGGGGAGCTGTTTTTT; cdr3_aa: CASQGRTGLYTGELFF
v_call: TRBV9; j_call: TRBJ2-7; d_call: TRBD2; clone_size: NA; cdr3_nt: TGTGCCAGCAGCGTACACTTAGCGGGAGTCTACGAGCAGTACTTC; cdr3_aa: CASSVHLAGVYEQYF
v_call: TRBV21-1; j_call: TRBJ2-6; d_call: NA; clone_size: NA; cdr3_nt: TGTGCCAGCAGCGCCCGGCTATCTTCCTCTGGGGCCAACGTCCTGACTTTC; cdr3_aa: CASSARLSSSGANVLTF